Below, 30 T cell receptor beta chains from the same sample are listed, as sequenced in a study of blood T cell repertoires in COVID-19. Measured with immunoSEQ multiplex PCR; TCRdb has only the in-frame clones, and not every one. The profile covers approximately 170,000 clones, with approximately 84% appearing a single time and roughly 3.2% taken by the ten largest. Material for sequencing was PBMCs or T cells enriched from blood (not recorded which). The receptors were sampled from a woman aged 25 to 45 who had recovered from COVID-19.

The chain recombines TRBV4-2 with TRBJ1-2, with 8 bases fitting TRBD1. Trimming took 2 bases from V and 4 from J; bases not matched to a gene: 9. CDR1 is LGHNA, CDR2 YNFKEQ, per germline. The CDR3 is 16 residues long. CDR3 coding DNA: TGTGCCAGCAGCCAAAGCCAGGGGGCCTCAGGCTATGGCTACACCTTC. It yields the protein CASSQSQGASGYGYTF.

This chain links TRBV4-2 with TRBJ1-6, with D perhaps TRBD1 (6 bases). The ends were cut back, 0 bases at V and 7 bases at J, with 19 bases in the middle. The CDR3 is made up of 18 amino acids. Germline CDR1 is LGHNA and CDR2 is YNFKEQ. CDR3: CASSQDLGNRVGNSPLHF. The CDR3, as DNA: TGTGCCAGCAGCCAAGATCTTGGAAACAGGGTGGGGAATTCACCCCTCCACTTT.

The rearrangement uses TRBV27 and TRBJ2-5; 8 nucleotides align to TRBD1. The trim removed 5 bases at V and 3 bases at J, leaving 5 bases unmatched. The CDR3 is made up of 14 amino acids. Germline V gene data show CDR1 as MNHEY and CDR2 as SMNVEV (reference sequence). DNA of the CDR3: TGTGCCAGCAGTCCGGGACAGGCCGAAGAGACCCAGTACTTC. Encoded protein: CASSPGQAEETQYF.

The rearrangement joins TRBV6-4 to TRBJ2-3, with TRBD2 matching 9 bases. The CDR3 spans 16 residues. The ends lost 3 bases at V and 2 bases at J; junction bases unmatched: 6. In germline, CDR1 is MRHNA, CDR2 SNTAGT. CDR3 in amino acids: CASSERGLASTDTQYF. The CDR3 DNA reads TGTGCCAGCAGTGAGAGGGGACTAGCATCCACAGATACGCAGTATTTT.

The genes are TRBV6-6 and TRBJ2-1; weak D call: TRBD1 (7 bases). Germline lookup yields CDR1 MNHNY and CDR2 SVGAGI (reference sequence). V lost 6 bases to trimming and J lost 0 bases, with 15 bases between them. There are 16 residues in the CDR3. The CDR3 bases are TGTGCCAGCAGGGGCCTCCAGGGGGGCTCCTACAATGAGCAGTTCTTC. As protein: CASRGLQGGSYNEQFF.

The chain combines TRBV5-1 with TRBJ1-2; 12 bases are a match to TRBD1. This CDR3 is built from 17 residues. V lost 1 base and J lost 4; bases outside the gene matches: 8. Germline V gives CDR1 SGHRS, CDR2 YFSETQ. CDR3 sequence reads: CASSLPMGQGAGYGYTF. The CDR3 DNA is TGCGCCAGCAGCTTGCCCATGGGACAGGGGGCAGGCTATGGCTACACCTTC.

The CDR3 DNA is TGTGCCAGCTACCAAAGCGGGGGAGATACGCAGTATTTT. Translated, it gives CASYQSGGDTQYF. The chain couples TRBV18 to TRBJ2-3; 8 nucleotides match TRBD2. V lost 7 bases and J lost 5; bases outside the gene matches: 5. The CDR3 extends over 13 amino acids. Germline assignment: CDR1 KGHSH and CDR2 LQKENI.

The J gene is TRBJ1-5, the V gene TRBV6-5; D is perhaps TRBD1 (6 bases). CDR3 length: 15 residues. The germline V gene has CDR1 MNHEY and CDR2 SVGAGI. V shed 6 bases and J shed 3 bases, with 15 bases lying between them. CDR3 bases: TGTGCCAGCAGGACCGGGACACTTCCCAATCAGCCCCAGCATTTT. Translated, it gives CASRTGTLPNQPQHF.

This clone was seen just once. The chain has TRBV7-2 and TRBJ2-2, with D uncertain. The CDR3 covers 14 residues. V was pared by 1 base and J by 6 bases, with 9 bases between. Germline CDR1 and CDR2: SGHTA and FQGNSA. CDR3 in DNA: TGTGCCAGCAGCTTAGTTACGAGTTCCGGGGAGCTGTTTTTT. It translates to CASSLVTSSGELFF.

This chain links TRBV6-1 with TRBJ1-6; D may be TRBD1 (5 bases). This CDR3 is 15 amino acids long. The germline gives CDR1 MNHNS, CDR2 SASEGT. Trimming removed 2 bases from V and 3 bases from J, with 8 bases in between. The CDR3 sequence: CASSETGYYNSPLHF. CDR3 bases: TGTGCCAGCAGTGAAACAGGCTACTATAATTCACCCCTCCACTTT.

This chain links TRBV7-3 with TRBJ1-1, with D possibly matching TRBD1 (5 bases). The ends were cut back, 2 bases at V and 3 bases at J, with 10 bases in the middle. The CDR3 totals 14 residues. CDR1 is SGHTA and CDR2 is FQGTGA in the germline V gene. DNA for the CDR3: TGTGCCAGCAGCTTATGGGGAGGGGACACTGAAGCTTTCTTT. Translating gives CASSLWGGDTEAFF.

The genes are TRBV30 and TRBJ1-5, with 7 bases fitting TRBD1. From germline, CDR1 is GTSNPN and CDR2 SVGIG (reference sequence). The CDR3 loop spans 12 amino acids. Trimming cost V 5 bases and J 2 bases; bases outside gene matches: 0. This chain's CDR3 is CAWGQGNQPQHF. Written as DNA, the CDR3 is TGTGCCTGGGGACAGGGCAATCAGCCCCAGCATTTT.

The V call is TRBV28, the J call TRBJ1-3; maybe TRBD1 (6 bases). The CDR3 is 17 residues long. Germline V gene data show CDR1 as MDHEN and CDR2 as SYDVKM. V lost 2 bases and J lost 0, with 14 bases in between. CDR3 DNA sequence: TGTGCCAGCAGTTTAGTAGGGACAATCAACTCTGGAAACACCATATATTTT. Protein product: CASSLVGTINSGNTIYF.

J is TRBJ1-2 and V is TRBV2; TRBD1 is a possible D gene (6 bases). Germline lookup yields CDR1 SNHLY and CDR2 FYNNEI. This CDR3 comprises 11 residues. Trimming took off 8 bases at V and 6 bases at J, with 10 bases between the two ends. In DNA, the CDR3 is TGTGCCAGCCTTCAGGGGAATGGCTACACCTTC. This encodes CASLQGNGYTF.

DNA of the CDR3: TGTGCCAGCAGCCAAGATTGGCAGAACTATGGCTACACCTTC. As protein: CASSQDWQNYGYTF. The J gene is TRBJ1-2, the V gene TRBV3-1 (or the pseudogene TRBV3-2); D unclear. V lost 0 bases to trimming and J lost 2 bases, with 7 bases between them. This CDR3 has 14 amino acids. Germline CDR1 is LGHDT and CDR2 is YNNKEL (reference sequence).

J is TRBJ2-7 and V is TRBV10-3, with a weak D call TRBD1 (5 bases). This CDR3 has 14 residues. From germline, CDR1 is ENHRY and CDR2 SYGVKD. Trimming cost V 6 bases and J 1 base, with 13 bases left between them. The CDR3 sequence: CAIRTSRESYEQYF. The DNA for the CDR3 is TGTGCCATCAGGACTTCCAGGGAATCCTACGAGCAGTACTTC.

A single count supports this clone. V usage is TRBV28 and J usage is TRBJ1-5; 7 positions match TRBD1. The germline gives CDR1 MDHEN, CDR2 SYDVKM. The J segment lost 3 bases and the V segment lost 4 bases, leaving 9 bases of the junction unmatched. This CDR3 contains 16 residues. In nucleotides, the CDR3 is TGTGCCAGCAGTTCAGACAGGGAGACTATCAATCAGCCCCAGCATTTT. It yields the protein CASSSDRETINQPQHF.

The CDR3 loop is CASTLPSLNTEAFF. The CDR3 DNA sequence: TGTGCCAGCACCCTCCCCAGTTTGAACACTGAAGCTTTCTTT. The gene calls are TRBV28 and TRBJ1-1, with D hard to call. The CDR3 runs to 14 residues. CDR1 is MDHEN, CDR2 SYDVKM, per germline. Trimming shortened V by 7 bases and J by 0 bases, and 12 bases separated the two germline ends.

This clone was picked up many times. V usage is TRBV6-4 and J usage is TRBJ2-2, with 10 bases identical to TRBD2. J was trimmed by 4 bases and V by 5 bases; bases with no gene match: 1. The CDR3 sequence is 14 residues long. Germline values: CDR1 MRHNA, CDR2 SNTAGT. Here the CDR3 reads CASSSGGATGELFF. The CDR3 nucleotides read TGTGCCAGCAGTAGCGGGGGGGCCACCGGGGAGCTGTTTTTT.

The table lists this clone with a few counts. The rearrangement links TRBV5-1 to TRBJ2-5; D might be TRBD2 (6 bases). Trimming removed 2 bases from V and 5 bases from J, with 10 bases in between. This CDR3 comprises 13 residues. The germline V gene has CDR1 SGHRS and CDR2 YFSETQ. The CDR3 here is CASSFRETETQYF. The CDR3 bases are TGCGCCAGCAGCTTTCGGGAGACGGAGACCCAGTACTTC.

The chain recombines TRBV7-2 with TRBJ2-1; perhaps TRBD2 as D (6 bases). V dropped 6 bases and J dropped 6 bases, with 18 bases sitting between them. The CDR3 runs 15 residues. Germline CDR1 and CDR2: SGHTA and FQGNSA. The CDR3 nucleotides read TGTGCCAGCAGACCACCGGGACTGTACACCAATGAGCAGTTCTTC. Translating it yields CASRPPGLYTNEQFF.

The V and J genes are TRBV7-3 and TRBJ1-1; 7 bases line up with TRBD1. Looked up from germline, CDR1 is SGHTA and CDR2 is FQGTGA. J lost 4 bases, V lost 2 bases, and 10 bases had no gene match. This CDR3 has 16 amino acids. The CDR3 DNA is TGTGCCAGCAGCTTATCCCGACAGGGCACGGCCACTGAAGCTTTCTTT. Its protein is CASSLSRQGTATEAFF.

V and J are TRBV11-2 and TRBJ2-5, with D maybe TRBD1 (6 bases). V lost 5 bases, J lost 5 bases, and 18 bases lay in between. In germline, CDR1 is SGHAT, CDR2 FQNNGV. This CDR3 has 15 residues. CDR3 DNA sequence: TGTGCCAGCAGCCCCAGGGGTCAGCCGGGGGAGACCCAGTACTTC. It translates to CASSPRGQPGETQYF.

This clone was picked up a small number of times. This rearrangement joins TRBV5-1 to TRBJ2-7; the D is unclear. CDR1 SGHRS and CDR2 YFSETQ come from the germline V gene. The V gene lost 5 bases and the J gene lost 0 bases, with 3 bases spanning the gap. The CDR3 is 11 amino acids. The CDR3 DNA is TGCGCCAGCAGGAGCTCCTACGAGCAGTACTTC. This translates into CASRSSYEQYF.

The chain links TRBV5-6 to TRBJ1-2, with a weak D call TRBD1 (5 bases). The V gene's germline CDR1 is SGHDT and CDR2 YYEEEE. The CDR3 length is 11 residues. Trimming cost V 2 bases and J 8 bases, with 7 bases left between them. The CDR3 sequence: CASSFWGGYTF. CDR3 coding DNA: TGTGCCAGCAGCTTCTGGGGCGGCTACACCTTC. The full variable domain, completed using reference TRBV5-6 and TRBJ1-2, is DAGVTQSPTHLIKTRGQQVTLRCSPKSGHDTVSWYQQALGQGPQFIFQYYEEEERQRGNFPDRFSGHQFPNYSSELNVNALLLGDSALYLCASSFWGGYTFGSGTRLTVV.

The chain is built from TRBV2 and TRBJ1-1, with D unresolved. Germline CDR1 reads SNHLY; CDR2 reads FYNNEI. The CDR3 spans 10 residues. V lost 3 bases, J lost 7 bases, and 3 bases lay in between. For the CDR3, the DNA is TGTGCCAGCAGTGACAGTGAAGCTTTCTTT. It encodes CASSDSEAFF.

V and J are TRBV6-1 and TRBJ1-6; D remains ambiguous. Trimming pared 4 bases from V and 6 bases from J, leaving 19 bases between. The CDR3 contains 17 residues. Per the germline V gene, CDR1 is MNHNS and CDR2 is SASEGT. The CDR3 protein is CASSAQTRSGSNSPLHF. The CDR3 DNA reads as TGTGCCAGCAGTGCGCAGACACGGTCAGGTTCTAATTCACCCCTCCACTTT.

The chain links TRBV27 to TRBJ1-2, with unresolved D. From germline, CDR1 is MNHEY and CDR2 SMNVEV (reference sequence). The CDR3 sequence is 14 residues long. V lost 0 bases and J lost 2, with 7 bases in between. CDR3 coding DNA: TGTGCCAGCAGTTTATCGGCGGGAAACTATGGCTACACCTTC. Amino acids: CASSLSAGNYGYTF.

The chain recombines TRBV19 with TRBJ1-1, with TRBD1 matching 7 bases. CDR3 length: 14 residues. The V and J ends lost 5 bases and 6 bases, in that order; junction bases with no gene match: 9. Per the germline V gene, CDR1 is LNHDA and CDR2 is SQIVND (reference sequence). The CDR3 nucleotides read TGTGCCAGTAGTTCCGAAGGGGGCTTTGCTGAAGCTTTCTTT. Residues: CASSSEGGFAEAFF.

The V gene is TRBV7-6, the J gene TRBJ2-1; 15 bases align to TRBD2. Trimming cost V 4 bases and J 1 base; bases outside gene matches: 11. CDR3 length equals 20 residues. Germline CDR1 and CDR2: SGHVS and FNYEAQ. CDR3: CASSSLAGLAGGGSYNEQFF. In DNA form, the CDR3 reads TGTGCCAGCAGCTCCCTGGCCGGACTAGCGGGAGGGGGTTCCTACAATGAGCAGTTCTTC.